The 19 T cell receptor beta chains below come from one sample, sequenced in a study of identical twins. TCRdb analysed the 5' RACE reads with MiXCR anew, one entry per CDR3 protein. Of roughly 710,000 distinct CDR3 sequences listed, less than 7% are singletons. The sample comprised naive T cells sorted from blood. Receptors originate from a man between 18 and 29 years old in good health.

This clonotype was seen at least ten times. This chain's CDR3 is CSARELGRSQETQYF. The CDR3 DNA is TGCAGTGCTAGAGAGTTGGGTAGGAGCCAAGAGACCCAGTACTTC. This chain uses TRBV20-1 with TRBJ2-5; D is ambiguous. CDR1 and CDR2 (germline): DFQATT, SNEGSKA (reference sequence). V gave up 0 bases and J gave up 1 base, with 12 bases separating them. CDR3 length: 15 residues.

The gene calls are TRBV5-1 and TRBJ1-5; tentatively, D is TRBD1 (6 bases). The V end was cut by 0 bases, the J end by 3 bases, with 13 bases between. This CDR3 has 16 amino acids. Germline V gives CDR1 SGHRS, CDR2 YFSETQ. The CDR3 coding sequence is TGCGCCAGCAGCTTGGACCGGACAGATTCCAATCAGCCCCAGCATTTT. Translation: CASSLDRTDSNQPQHF. The full variable domain, rest sourced from reference TRBV5-1 and TRBJ1-5, is KAGVTQTPRYLIKTRGQQVTLSCSPISGHRSVSWYQQTPGQGLQFLFEYFSETQRNKGNFPGRFSGRQFSNSRSEMNVSTLELGDSALYLCASSLDRTDSNQPQHFGDGTRLSIL.

The chain combines TRBV5-1 with TRBJ2-5; 9 bases match TRBD1. V shed 3 bases, J shed 3 bases, and the junction held 6 bases outside the gene matches. The CDR3 loop spans 15 amino acids. Per germline, CDR1 SGHRS and CDR2 YFSETQ. This CDR3 reads CASSSTGQGKETQYF. The DNA for the CDR3 is TGCGCCAGCAGCTCCACCGGACAGGGGAAAGAGACCCAGTACTTC.

The CDR3 sequence: CASSSLQGGGEQFF. The DNA of the CDR3 is TGCGCCAGCAGCTCCCTACAGGGAGGAGGCGAGCAGTTCTTC. V is TRBV5-1 and J is TRBJ2-1; D is possibly TRBD1 or TRBD2 (6 bases each). This CDR3 contains 14 residues. The germline gives CDR1 SGHRS, CDR2 YFSETQ. Trimming left V 3 bases short and J 10 bases short, with 17 bases between.

The J gene is TRBJ2-2, the V gene TRBV6-2 or TRBV6-3, with TRBD2 identical over 12 bases. The CDR3 runs to 16 residues. Germline V gene lookup returns CDR1 MNHEY and CDR2 SVGEGT. J was trimmed by 1 base and V by 5 bases; bases with no gene match: 2. CDR3: CASSRLAGVNTGELFF. CDR3 in DNA: TGTGCCAGCAGTCGACTAGCGGGGGTGAACACCGGGGAGCTGTTTTTT.

The CDR3 coding sequence is TGCGCCAGCAGCCCGGACACCCACTCTGGAAACACCATATATTTT. Residues: CASSPDTHSGNTIYF. The chain employs TRBV5-1 and TRBJ1-3; D is possibly TRBD1 (5 bases). The CDR3 spans 15 residues. V was shortened by 4 bases and J by 0 bases, with 11 bases between the two germline ends. Germline V gives CDR1 SGHRS, CDR2 YFSETQ. Supplemented by reference TRBV5-1 and TRBJ1-3, the full variable domain reads KAGVTQTPRYLIKTRGQQVTLSCSPISGHRSVSWYQQTPGQGLQFLFEYFSETQRNKGNFPGRFSGRQFSNSRSEMNVSTLELGDSALYLCASSPDTHSGNTIYFGEGSWLTVV.

This clonotype was recorded at least ten times. J is TRBJ1-1 and V is TRBV29-1, with D uncertain. This CDR3 has 12 amino acids. CDR1 and CDR2 (germline): SQVTM, ANQGSEA. Trimming shortened V by 4 bases and J by 5 bases, and 11 bases separated the two germline ends. The CDR3 nucleotides read TGCAGCGTTGTTGAGGGAACGACTGAAGCTTTCTTT. This gives the protein CSVVEGTTEAFF.

This clonotype has at least ten counts. The chain uses TRBV18 and TRBJ2-1; D may be TRBD2 (6 bases). Germline CDR1 is KGHSH and CDR2 is LQKENI. Trimming stripped 6 bases from V and 8 bases from J, with 20 bases between. CDR3 length: 15 amino acids. The CDR3 nucleotides are TGTGCCAGCTCGCCGACTAGTGTGAGACAGCATGAGCAGTTCTTC. The encoded protein is CASSPTSVRQHEQFF.

At least ten counts were recorded for this clonotype. The V and J genes are TRBV20-1 and TRBJ2-7; the match to TRBD2 covers 10 bases. The J segment lost 2 bases and the V segment lost 1 base, leaving 2 bases of the junction unmatched. The CDR3 length is 14 residues. Germline assignment: CDR1 DFQATT and CDR2 SNEGSKA (reference sequence). The CDR3 nucleotides read TGCAGTGCTAGAGCTAGCGGGAGAACCTACGAGCAGTACTTC. Translated, it gives CSARASGRTYEQYF.

This sequence joins TRBV7-2 and TRBJ2-3; no clear D. Germline CDR1 reads SGHTA; CDR2 reads FQGNSA. The CDR3 covers 15 residues. V lost 2 bases and J lost 2, with 11 bases in between. The DNA of the CDR3 is TGTGCCAGCAGCTTATGGGGTCAGGCCACAGATACGCAGTATTTT. It encodes CASSLWGQATDTQYF.

This clonotype appeared many times. This chain uses TRBV15 with TRBJ2-5; D is unclear. CDR1 is LNHNV, CDR2 YYDKDF, per germline (reference sequence). CDR3 length: 14 amino acids. Trimming stripped 1 base from V and 6 bases from J, with 12 bases between. CDR3 in amino acids: CATSRALDLKTQYF. DNA of the CDR3: TGTGCCACCAGCAGAGCATTAGACCTGAAGACCCAGTACTTC.

This clonotype has ten or more counts. V gene TRBV29-1 combines with J gene TRBJ1-2, with D unclear. CDR3 length equals 15 residues. V was trimmed by 0 bases and J by 4 bases, leaving 15 bases between them. CDR1 SQVTM and CDR2 ANQGSEA come from the germline V gene. The CDR3 protein is CSVEDSKASSYGYTF. In DNA, the CDR3 is TGCAGCGTTGAAGATTCGAAGGCCAGCTCCTATGGCTACACCTTC.

With regard to this clonotype: The germline gene is not matched at one end of the junction; a read error may be the cause. The chain joins TRBV24-1 to TRBJ2-5; a weak D match, TRBD2 (6 bases). Germline V gene lookup returns CDR1 KGHDR and CDR2 SFDVKD. This CDR3 contains 13 residues. The CDR3 protein is CAISRGYGETQYF. The CDR3, as DNA: TGTGCCATCAGTCGGGGGTACGGAGAGACCCAGTACTTC.

The rearrangement joins TRBV27 to TRBJ1-4; possibly TRBD1 for D (5 bases). The germline CDR1 and CDR2 sequences are MNHEY and SMNVEV (reference sequence). Trimming cost V 3 bases and J 4 bases, with 15 bases left between them. The CDR3 loop spans 16 amino acids. The chain's CDR3 is CASSLTLPGSNEKLFF. CDR3 sequence (DNA): TGTGCCAGCAGTTTGACCCTACCAGGGAGTAATGAAAAACTGTTTTTT.

This clonotype was recorded at least ten times. This sequence joins TRBV5-8 and TRBJ2-3; 9 bases align to TRBD2. Germline CDR1 reads SGHTS; CDR2 reads YDEGEE. The CDR3 loop spans 15 amino acids. V was pared by 4 bases and J by 2 bases, with 5 bases of the junction left unmatched. The CDR3 sequence is CASSPRTSATDTQYF. CDR3 sequence (DNA): TGTGCCAGCAGCCCCAGGACTAGCGCCACAGATACGCAGTATTTT.

The chain couples TRBV7-9 to TRBJ2-7, with D tentatively TRBD2 (6 bases). Germline V gives CDR1 SEHNR, CDR2 FQNEAQ (reference sequence). V lost 5 bases to trimming and J lost 9 bases, with 14 bases between them. The CDR3 loop spans 12 amino acids. CDR3 nucleotide sequence: TGTGCCAGCAGCCGGGGGACTGGGTGGCAGTACTTC. Protein sequence: CASSRGTGWQYF.

The table lists this clonotype with a few counts. This chain connects TRBV5-1 to TRBJ2-6, with D possibly TRBD1 on 7 matching bases. The CDR3 consists of 16 residues. From germline, CDR1 is SGHRS and CDR2 YFSETQ. The ends were cut back, 7 bases at V and 0 bases at J, with 14 bases in the middle. The CDR3 coding sequence is TGCGCCAGCTCGAGGGGGGACAGCTCTGGGGCCAACGTCCTGACTTTC. Its translation is CASSRGDSSGANVLTF.

The rearrangement uses TRBV7-2 and TRBJ2-3; no firm D call. The CDR3 loop spans 13 amino acids. The germline V gene has CDR1 SGHTA and CDR2 FQGNSA. Trimming left V 6 bases short and J 2 bases short, with 9 bases between. In DNA, the CDR3 is TGTGCCAGCAGTATCCAGAACACAGATACGCAGTATTTT. This translates into CASSIQNTDTQYF.

This clonotype has only a few counts. The germline gene is not matched at one end of the junction; a read error may be the cause. For the CDR3, the DNA is TGCAGCGCTGAAGCGGAGTCCTCTGGGGCCAACGTCCTGACTTTC. Translated, it gives CSAEAESSGANVLTF. The chain uses TRBV29-1 and TRBJ2-6; TRBD2 is a possible D gene (5 bases). The CDR3 contains 15 residues. The germline V gene has CDR1 SQVTM and CDR2 ANQGSEA.